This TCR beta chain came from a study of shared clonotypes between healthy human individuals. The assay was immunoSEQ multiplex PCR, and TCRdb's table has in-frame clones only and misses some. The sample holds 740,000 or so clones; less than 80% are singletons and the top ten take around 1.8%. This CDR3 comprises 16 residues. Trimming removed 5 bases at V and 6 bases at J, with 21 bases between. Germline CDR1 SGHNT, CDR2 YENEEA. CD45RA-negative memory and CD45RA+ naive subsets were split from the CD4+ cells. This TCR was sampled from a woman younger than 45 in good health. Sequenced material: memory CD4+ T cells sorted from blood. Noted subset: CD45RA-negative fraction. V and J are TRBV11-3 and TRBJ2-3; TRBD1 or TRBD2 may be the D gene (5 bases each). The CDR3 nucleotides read TGTGCCAGCAGCCCAGCCTGGGGGTCGCGCGGGGATACGCAGTATTTT. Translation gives CASSPAWGSRGDTQYF.